A single sample gave rise to the 29 T cell receptor beta chains below, sequenced in a study of T cell clonotyping in hematopoietic cell transplantation. Measured with immunoSEQ multiplex PCR; TCRdb has only the in-frame clones, and not every one. This repertoire shows 30,000 or so clones, more than 60% found once; its top ten account for under 8%. Stated time point: recipient sample about 28 days before transplant, after cytoreduction. The sample in question was peripheral blood mononuclear cells, obtained before stem cell transplant. The receptors come from a woman under 40 with chronic myeloid leukemia. Some clones in this sample may be carry-over from other donors' samples.

The chain carries TRBV5-1 and TRBJ2-7, with TRBD2 matching 9 bases. After removal of 3 bases from V and 2 bases from J, the junction contained 6 bases not matched to a gene. Germline CDR1 reads SGHRS; CDR2 reads YFSETQ. This CDR3 has 15 residues. The CDR3 nucleotides read TGCGCCAGCAGCTCCAGCGGGGGGCCGGCCTACGAGCAGTACTTC. It translates to CASSSSGGPAYEQYF.

The CDR3 is CASSRQGRIEKLFF. In DNA form, the CDR3 reads TGTGCCAGCAGTCGACAGGGTAGAATTGAAAAACTGTTTTTT. The chain has TRBV6-6 and TRBJ1-4, with TRBD1 identical over 7 bases. In germline, CDR1 is MNHNY, CDR2 SVGAGI (reference sequence). CDR3 size: 14 residues. Trimming took 5 bases from V and 7 from J; bases not matched to a gene: 7.

V usage is TRBV11-2 and J usage is TRBJ2-3; 7 bases align to TRBD1. Germline CDR1 SGHAT, CDR2 FQNNGV. The CDR3 length is 14 residues. The V gene end was trimmed by 5 bases and the J gene end by 4 bases; junction bases not matched to a gene: 6. CDR3 sequence (DNA): TGTGCCAGCAGCAGGCTAGGGGGCGCAGATACGCAGTATTTT. Translated: CASSRLGGADTQYF.

The chain uses TRBV15 and TRBJ1-4; 8 nucleotides line up with TRBD1. The V gene end was trimmed by 3 bases and the J gene end by 8 bases; junction bases not matched to a gene: 5. Germline values: CDR1 LNHNV, CDR2 YYDKDF (reference sequence). This CDR3 is built from 14 residues. Here the CDR3 reads CATSSGQGLEKLFF. The CDR3, as DNA: TGTGCCACCAGCAGCGGACAGGGCCTCGAAAAACTGTTTTTT.

The rearrangement uses TRBV29-1 and TRBJ1-2; tentatively, D is TRBD1 (5 bases). Looked up from germline, CDR1 is SQVTM and CDR2 is ANQGSEA. Trimming removed 3 bases at V and 5 bases at J, with 16 bases between. This CDR3 is 14 amino acids long. CDR3 coding DNA: TGCAGCGTTGACGGGACGGATAATCTTTATGGCTACACCTTC. Translated: CSVDGTDNLYGYTF.

The CDR3 DNA is TGTGCCAGCACCTCCCACAGGGAGACCGGGGAGCTGTTTTTT. Amino acid sequence: CASTSHRETGELFF. The chain uses TRBV6-5 and TRBJ2-2, with D possibly TRBD1 on 6 matching bases. Trimming pared 7 bases from V and 5 bases from J, leaving 14 bases between. This CDR3 contains 14 residues. Germline V gene lookup returns CDR1 MNHEY and CDR2 SVGAGI.

The CDR3: CATRSGGTYEQYF. The CDR3 DNA reads TGTGCCACCCGATCCGGGGGAACCTACGAGCAGTACTTC. The chain recombines TRBV6-5 with TRBJ2-7; tentatively, D is TRBD2 (6 bases). Germline values: CDR1 MNHEY, CDR2 SVGAGI. The CDR3 covers 13 residues. V lost 10 bases and J 2 bases, leaving 15 bases between the germline ends.

The gene calls are TRBV9 and TRBJ2-7; D might be TRBD1 (6 bases). The germline V gene has CDR1 SGDLS and CDR2 YYNGEE. V dropped 0 bases and J dropped 3 bases, with 7 bases sitting between them. CDR3 length: 13 residues. CDR3: CASSVATGYEQYF. The DNA for the CDR3 is TGTGCCAGCAGCGTAGCGACAGGCTACGAGCAGTACTTC.

CDR3 residues: CASSTASGGWNSPLHF. The CDR3 coding sequence is TGTGCCAGTAGTACCGCTTCGGGGGGCTGGAATTCACCCCTCCACTTT. The V gene is TRBV19, the J gene TRBJ1-6, with a tentative D call TRBD1 (6 bases). This CDR3 has 16 amino acids. The V and J ends lost 4 bases and 7 bases respectively, with 17 bases between them. Germline CDR1 reads LNHDA; CDR2 reads SQIVND (reference sequence).

This clone was found once. The chain links TRBV28 to TRBJ1-2, with D possibly TRBD1 on 6 matching bases. V was cut by 3 bases and J by 10 bases, with 18 bases left in between. CDR1 and CDR2 (germline): MDHEN, SYDVKM. CDR3 size: 14 residues. The CDR3: CASSFPFRDTHYTF. CDR3 DNA sequence: TGTGCCAGCAGTTTCCCCTTCCGGGACACCCACTACACCTTC.

The chain employs TRBV5-6 and TRBJ2-7, with TRBD2 matching over 12 bases. V lost 5 bases, J lost 7 bases, and 1 base stayed unmatched. Germline assignment: CDR1 SGHDT and CDR2 YYEEEE. This CDR3 contains 12 residues. The CDR3 here is CASRGLAGEQYF. The DNA of the CDR3 is TGTGCCAGCAGGGGACTAGCGGGTGAGCAGTACTTC.

This chain links TRBV28 with TRBJ1-2, with unresolved D. This CDR3 contains 13 residues. V was cut by 4 bases and J by 5 bases, with 11 bases left in between. Germline V gene sequence: CDR1 MDHEN, CDR2 SYDVKM. The CDR3 sequence is CASSSRQLYGYTF. The CDR3 nucleotides are TGTGCCAGCAGTTCCCGTCAGCTATATGGCTACACCTTC.

This clone was counted a few times. This chain connects TRBV7-9 to TRBJ2-2, with D possibly being TRBD1 (6 bases). The CDR3 has 19 residues. Germline CDR1 SEHNR, CDR2 FQNEAQ (reference sequence). The V and J ends lost 3 bases and 0 bases respectively, with 20 bases between them. The CDR3 DNA sequence: TGTGCCAGCAGCTTTATTATCGGACAGAGGTTCGCGAACACCGGGGAGCTGTTTTTT. It translates to CASSFIIGQRFANTGELFF. Supplemented by reference TRBV7-9 and TRBJ2-2, the full variable domain reads DTGVSQNPRHKITKRGQNVTFRCDPISEHNRLYWYRQTLGQGPEFLTYFQNEAQLEKSRLLSDRFSAERPKGSFSTLEIQRTEQGDSAMYLCASSFIIGQRFANTGELFFGEGSRLTVL.

The chain employs TRBV7-9 and TRBJ1-6; 7 bases are a match to TRBD1. Trimming at V came to 3 bases and at J to 4 bases, leaving 3 bases not matched to a gene. Germline-derived CDR1 and CDR2 are SEHNR and FQNEAQ (reference sequence). This CDR3 is built from 15 residues. The CDR3 protein is CASSLRDSYNSPLHF. The CDR3 region has the DNA TGTGCCAGCAGCTTGAGGGACAGTTATAATTCACCCCTCCACTTT.

DNA of the CDR3: TGTGCCAGCAGTTACGGACAGGGGTTGGGGAACATTCAGTACTTC. Translation gives CASSYGQGLGNIQYF. V and J are TRBV6-6 and TRBJ2-4, with 9 bases aligning to TRBD1. V was clipped by 2 bases and J by 7 bases; unmatched bases: 6. There are 15 residues in the CDR3. Germline lookup yields CDR1 MNHNY and CDR2 SVGAGI (reference sequence).

This chain connects TRBV9 to TRBJ2-7; 8 bases agree with TRBD2. Per germline, CDR1 SGDLS and CDR2 YYNGEE. V dropped 4 bases and J dropped 3; count of bases not matched to a gene: 9. The CDR3 spans 15 residues. The CDR3: CASSPDSGTSYEQYF. In DNA form, the CDR3 reads TGTGCCAGCAGCCCCGATAGCGGGACCAGCTACGAGCAGTACTTC.

The chain combines TRBV30 with TRBJ1-1; 7 nucleotides match TRBD1. This CDR3 is 14 amino acids long. V shed 5 bases, J shed 4 bases, and the junction held 10 bases outside the gene matches. The germline V gene encodes CDR1 GTSNPN and CDR2 SVGIG (reference sequence). CDR3 sequence (DNA): TGTGCCTGGGCGGAGTTGACAGGGAGCACTGAAGCTTTCTTT. It codes for CAWAELTGSTEAFF.

The chain joins TRBV7-3 to TRBJ2-5, with D hard to call. V was pared by 0 bases and J by 4 bases, with 6 bases between. Germline-derived CDR1 and CDR2 are SGHTA and FQGTGA. The CDR3 has 13 amino acids. This CDR3 reads CASSLTLGETQYF. The CDR3 bases are TGTGCCAGCAGCTTAACGCTTGGAGAGACCCAGTACTTC. The whole variable domain, filled in from reference TRBV7-3 and TRBJ2-5, reads GAGVSQTPSNKVTEKGKYVELRCDPISGHTALYWYRQSLGQGPEFLIYFQGTGAADDSGLPNDRFFAVRPEGSVSTLKIQRTERGDSAVYLCASSLTLGETQYFGPGTRLLVL.

The rearrangement joins TRBV2 to TRBJ2-5; possibly TRBD1 for D (8 bases). CDR3 length: 14 residues. Trimming removed 2 bases at V and 8 bases at J, with 15 bases between. Germline CDR1 is SNHLY and CDR2 is FYNNEI. CDR3 sequence: CASSETGGLTTQYF. For the CDR3, the DNA is TGTGCCAGCAGTGAAACAGGGGGACTAACTACCCAGTACTTC.

V gene TRBV11-3 combines with J gene TRBJ2-3; the D gene is possibly TRBD2 (6 bases). Trimming left V 5 bases short and J 0 bases short, with 9 bases between. Per germline, CDR1 SGHNT and CDR2 YENEEA. CDR3 length: 14 amino acids. The CDR3 loop reads CASSRSGSTDTQYF. Here the CDR3 DNA reads TGTGCCAGCAGCCGTAGCGGAAGCACAGATACGCAGTATTTT.

The chain is built from TRBV7-2 and TRBJ1-2; D is undetermined. Germline V gene data show CDR1 as SGHTA and CDR2 as FQGNSA. The CDR3 totals 15 residues. The V end lost 1 base, the J end lost 4 bases, and 13 bases lay between the germline ends. CDR3 loop: CASSLGSAALYGYTF. CDR3 DNA: TGTGCCAGCAGCTTAGGTTCGGCAGCCCTCTATGGCTACACCTTC.

The V and J genes are TRBV19 and TRBJ1-5, with D perhaps matching TRBD1 (6 bases). Trimming took 7 bases from V and 2 from J, leaving 27 bases between them. This CDR3 contains 19 residues. Germline CDR1 reads LNHDA; CDR2 reads SQIVND (reference sequence). The CDR3, as DNA: TGTGCCAGTAACAACATCCGGGGGGCCCACCCCCTTGGCAATCAGCCCCAGCATTTT. This sequence encodes CASNNIRGAHPLGNQPQHF.

The chain couples TRBV9 to TRBJ1-4, with unresolved D. The CDR3 is 17 amino acids. CDR1 is SGDLS and CDR2 is YYNGEE in the germline V gene. Trimming took 4 bases from V and 2 from J, leaving 18 bases between them. The CDR3 DNA sequence: TGTGCCAGCAGCCCTCTTGGAGCTTGGAGCACTAATGAAAAACTGTTTTTT. Residues: CASSPLGAWSTNEKLFF.

V is TRBV7-7 and J is TRBJ1-3; D remains ambiguous. The CDR3 is 14 residues long. The germline V and J ends were trimmed by 5 bases and 1 base, with 9 bases remaining between them. Per germline, CDR1 SSHAT and CDR2 FNYEAQ (reference sequence). The CDR3 sequence is CASSPSPSGNTIYF. The CDR3 DNA is TGTGCCAGCAGCCCTTCACCGTCTGGAAACACCATATATTTT.

The sample holds one count of this clone. The rearrangement links TRBV19 to TRBJ2-5, with D perhaps matching TRBD2 (6 bases). Germline V gives CDR1 LNHDA, CDR2 SQIVND (reference sequence). There are 15 residues in the CDR3. The V end was cut by 7 bases, the J end by 1 base, with 16 bases between. CDR3 DNA sequence: TGTGCCAGTAAATATAGCGGCTGGACCCAAGAGACCCAGTACTTC. Residues: CASKYSGWTQETQYF.

This clone has only one observation. The chain is built from TRBV20-1 and TRBJ1-2; D not resolved. Trimming removed 4 bases at V and 3 bases at J, with 3 bases between. Germline CDR1 is DFQATT and CDR2 is SNEGSKA (reference sequence). The CDR3 consists of 10 residues. CDR3 coding DNA: TGCAGTGCTACCCACTATGGCTACACCTTC. Translated, it gives CSATHYGYTF.

This clone was seen just once. This chain connects TRBV15 to TRBJ1-6; TRBD1 is a possible D gene (6 bases). V dropped 0 bases and J dropped 10 bases, with 16 bases sitting between them. Germline-derived CDR1 and CDR2 are LNHNV and YYDKDF (reference sequence). The CDR3 covers 16 residues. The CDR3 DNA reads TGTGCCACCAGCAGAGATCTTGGTCCGGGGGGCTCACCCCTCCACTTT. This codes for CATSRDLGPGGSPLHF.

This clone was detected a few times. The chain joins TRBV12-5 to TRBJ2-2, with a weak D call TRBD1 (5 bases). This CDR3 spans 15 amino acids. Trimming shortened V by 3 bases and J by 5 bases, and 13 bases separated the two germline ends. Germline lookup yields CDR1 LGHNT and CDR2 FRNRAP. Here the CDR3 DNA reads TGTGCTAGTGGTTTAGGGCAGGGTTGGACCGGGGAGCTGTTTTTT. This translates into CASGLGQGWTGELFF.

The rearrangement joins TRBV11-2 to TRBJ2-2; possible D gene TRBD1, 5 bases. CDR1 SGHAT and CDR2 FQNNGV come from the germline V gene. Trimming took 7 bases from V and 10 from J, leaving 22 bases between them. The CDR3 has 15 amino acids. DNA of the CDR3: TGTGCCAGCACCTCTCCCGTGGCTTCACAGGTGGAGCTGTTTTTT. Its protein product is CASTSPVASQVELFF.